This TCR beta chain was identified during a study of T cells in tumors and immune-related adverse events. V shed 3 bases and J 3 bases; nucleotides not matched to a gene: 22. Germline assignment: CDR1 KGHSH and CDR2 LQKENI. The CDR3 has 20 residues. TCRdb's table, derived via immunoSEQ multiplex PCR, lists solely in-frame clones and lacks some. Altogether approximately 8,300 clones are present, 94% being singletons, with the ten largest covering 2.2%. V is TRBV18 and J is TRBJ2-5; 7 bases match TRBD1. This receptor was taken from a female donor with metastatic renal cell carcinoma. Here the sequenced sample was lymph node tissue, taken from a patient treated with anti-PD-1 therapy. In DNA form, the CDR3 reads TGTGCCAGCTCACCTCAGACGGCGAACCAATACAGGGGTGGGAAAGAGACCCAGTACTTC. This translates into CASSPQTANQYRGGKETQYF.